A single sample is the source of the 10 T cell receptor beta chains below, sequenced in a study of blood T cell repertoires in COVID-19. Clones were read by immunoSEQ multiplex PCR, and TCRdb kept only the in-frame ones, dropping some. The repertoire has some 30,000 clones, about 91% of them found once; the top ten carry around 2.5%. The sequenced material came from peripheral blood. The receptor source for this set is a man in his fifties or sixties with active COVID-19.

This rearrangement joins TRBV5-1 to TRBJ2-7; maybe TRBD1 (6 bases). The CDR3 is made up of 15 amino acids. The V gene's germline CDR1 is SGHRS and CDR2 YFSETQ. V was pared by 0 bases and J by 2 bases, with 12 bases between. The CDR3 loop reads CASSLAGQTAYEQYF. CDR3 sequence (DNA): TGCGCCAGCAGCTTGGCCGGACAGACCGCCTACGAGCAGTACTTC. Supplemented by reference TRBV5-1 and TRBJ2-7, the full variable domain reads KAGVTQTPRYLIKTRGQQVTLSCSPISGHRSVSWYQQTPGQGLQFLFEYFSETQRNKGNFPGRFSGRQFSNSRSEMNVSTLELGDSALYLCASSLAGQTAYEQYFGPGTRLTVT.

The CDR3 nucleotides are TGTGCCAGCAGTACAGGGGGCTATGGGTATCAGCCCCAGCATTTT. Translation: CASSTGGYGYQPQHF. The chain combines TRBV28 with TRBJ1-5, with 9 positions matching TRBD1. CDR1 and CDR2 (germline): MDHEN, SYDVKM. This CDR3 region has 15 residues. V lost 5 bases, J lost 5 bases, and 7 bases stayed unmatched.

V is TRBV5-1 and J is TRBJ2-7; the D gene is possibly TRBD1 (6 bases). Germline CDR1 and CDR2: SGHRS and YFSETQ. V lost 5 bases to trimming and J lost 6 bases, with 21 bases between them. CDR3 size: 15 residues. CDR3 amino acids: CASRPPQGRLSEQYF. Written as DNA, the CDR3 is TGCGCCAGCAGGCCTCCACAGGGCCGTTTGAGCGAGCAGTACTTC.

The rearrangement uses TRBV24-1 and TRBJ1-5; weak D call: TRBD1 (6 bases). V dropped 3 bases and J dropped 9 bases, with 8 bases sitting between them. The germline V gene encodes CDR1 KGHDR and CDR2 SFDVKD. The CDR3 is 12 residues long. This CDR3 reads CATSDPTGPQHF. The CDR3 nucleotides are TGTGCCACCAGTGATCCGACAGGGCCCCAGCATTTT.

To note about this clone: At one end the junction does not follow the germline gene, possibly because of a read error. For the CDR3, the DNA is TGTGCCAGCAGTTTATCCCTACAGGGGGCCCCGACGAACTTC. It is translated as CASSLSLQGAPTNF. J is TRBJ2-4 and V is TRBV28; TRBD1 matches 9 bases. Germline V CDR1 and CDR2: MDHEN, SYDVKM. This CDR3 region has 14 residues. The whole variable domain, remainder taken from reference TRBV28 and TRBJ2-4, is DVKVTQSSRYLVKRTGEKVFLECVQDMDHENMFWYRQDPGLGLRLIYFSYDVKMKEKGDIPEGYSVSREKKERFSLILESASTNQTSMYLCASSLSLQGAPTNFGAGTRLSVL.

The rearrangement uses TRBV27 and TRBJ1-2; the match to TRBD1 covers 10 bases. There are 13 residues in the CDR3. Germline V lookup: CDR1 MNHEY, CDR2 SMNVEV (reference sequence). The J segment lost 7 bases and the V segment lost 3 bases, leaving 2 bases of the junction unmatched. In DNA, the CDR3 is TGTGCCAGCAGTTTCCGGACAGGGGGTGGCTACACCTTC. The encoded protein is CASSFRTGGGYTF.

The chain combines TRBV18 with TRBJ1-1, with D uncertain. This CDR3 contains 13 residues. Germline values: CDR1 KGHSH, CDR2 LQKENI. Trimming shortened V by 3 bases and J by 7 bases, and 12 bases separated the two germline ends. The CDR3 region is CASSPDSRFEAFF. The CDR3 coding sequence is TGTGCCAGCTCACCGGACTCGAGGTTTGAAGCTTTCTTT.

This chain uses TRBV5-1 with TRBJ1-1; D is possibly TRBD1 (5 bases). V was shortened by 4 bases and J by 3 bases, with 13 bases between the two germline ends. Germline V gene lookup returns CDR1 SGHRS and CDR2 YFSETQ. The CDR3 contains 14 residues. CDR3 in amino acids: CASSPWGGDTEAFF. The CDR3 DNA is TGCGCCAGCAGCCCCTGGGGGGGGGACACTGAAGCTTTCTTT.

Only one count was recorded for this clone. This chain uses TRBV4-1 with TRBJ2-1, with a possible D match to TRBD1 (6 bases). The CDR3 contains 17 residues. V was pared by 4 bases and J by 7 bases, with 23 bases between. Germline CDR1 is MGHRA and CDR2 is YSYEKL. Here the CDR3 reads CASSLFAAGGQPNEQFF. CDR3 bases: TGCGCCAGCAGCCTATTCGCCGCCGGTGGACAGCCAAATGAGCAGTTCTTC.

V is TRBV9 and J is TRBJ2-2, with 9 bases aligning to TRBD2. The CDR3 spans 17 residues. Germline V gene lookup returns CDR1 SGDLS and CDR2 YYNGEE. V lost 3 bases and J lost 4; bases outside the gene matches: 10. CDR3 region: CASSADGGGASTGELFF. The CDR3 DNA sequence: TGTGCCAGCAGCGCGGATGGCGGGGGGGCCTCCACCGGGGAGCTGTTTTTT.